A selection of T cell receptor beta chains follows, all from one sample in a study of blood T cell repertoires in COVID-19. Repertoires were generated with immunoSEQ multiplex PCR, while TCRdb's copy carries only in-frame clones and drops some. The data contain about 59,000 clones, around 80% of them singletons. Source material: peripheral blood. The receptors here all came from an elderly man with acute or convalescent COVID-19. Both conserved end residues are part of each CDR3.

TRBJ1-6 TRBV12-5 CASGSGQGAFSPLHF
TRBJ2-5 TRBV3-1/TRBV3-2 CASSPSDRGYLETQYF
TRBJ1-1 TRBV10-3 CAIRAGLNTEAFF
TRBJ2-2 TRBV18 CASSRTGTGNTGELFF
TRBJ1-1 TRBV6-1 CASSELGSGEAFF
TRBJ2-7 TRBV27 CASSLSGGPYEQYF
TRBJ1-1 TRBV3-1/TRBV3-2 CASSQGGSGIRTEAFF
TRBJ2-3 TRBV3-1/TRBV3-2 CASSQGSSPMDTQYF
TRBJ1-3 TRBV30 CAWGQGDVNTIYF
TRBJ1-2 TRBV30 CAWTQQAGGNYGYTF
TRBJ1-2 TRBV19 CASSTIDRGRGYTF
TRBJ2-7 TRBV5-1 CASSSWSGGASYEQYF
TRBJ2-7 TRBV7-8 CASSLIGGRQTYEQYF
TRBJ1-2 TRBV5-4 CASLPRDRTNYGYTF
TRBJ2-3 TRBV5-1 CASSSRGQDTQYF
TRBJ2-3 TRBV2 CASSETTRRVTDTQYF
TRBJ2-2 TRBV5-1 CASSTGTSAYTGELFF
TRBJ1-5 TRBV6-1 CASSEFRTPSNQPQHF
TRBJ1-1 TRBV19 CASSPTGSFGTEAFF
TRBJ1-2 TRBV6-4 CASSDTPQGVHGYTF
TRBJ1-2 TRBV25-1 CASSWDGQHGYTF
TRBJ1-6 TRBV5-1 CASSTGQHNSPLHF
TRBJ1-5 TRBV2 CASSEQGGEQPQHF
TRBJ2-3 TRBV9 CASSARQSYTDTQYF
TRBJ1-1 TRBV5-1 CASSIKAMNTEAFF
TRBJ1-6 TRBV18 CASSPITGTGDNSPLHF
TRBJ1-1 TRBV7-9 CASSRSSDRGEAFF
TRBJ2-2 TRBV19 CASSVGRTVGTGELFF
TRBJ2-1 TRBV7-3 CASSSSSGSGGEQFF
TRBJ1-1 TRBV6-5 CASSYAGQVLEAFF
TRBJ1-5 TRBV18 CASSPPGTENQPQHF